This T cell receptor beta chain derives from a study of lymphopenia after photon versus proton radiotherapy. Germline lookup yields CDR1 SGHTA and CDR2 FQGNSA. The CDR3 is 13 residues long. Trimming left V 3 bases short and J 13 bases short, with 16 bases between. The data were produced by immunoSEQ multiplex PCR, yet TCRdb's version contains in-frame clones alone and is incomplete. The table shows 65,000 to 85,000 clones, with roughly 92% occurring only once. This clone was seen only a few times. The input for sequencing was peripheral blood, taken from a patient treated with photon-based radiotherapy. This clonotype was sampled from a woman in her thirties or forties with cholangiocarcinoma. V gene TRBV7-2 combines with J gene TRBJ2-1, with D perhaps TRBD2 (5 bases). The CDR3 region has the DNA TGTGCCAGCAGCTTTACCCGGGAAGGGCAACAGTTCTTC. This translates into CASSFTREGQQFF.